The clone carrying this T cell receptor beta chain was recorded many times. MiXCR was run by TCRdb on the 5' RACE reads, yielding one entry per CDR3 protein. This sample has 200,000 to 250,000 distinct CDR3 sequences, with 9.5% found just once. This record comes from a study of T-cell memory formation after mild COVID-19. The trim removed 2 bases at V and 10 bases at J, leaving 5 bases unmatched. The CDR3 runs 14 residues. Per the germline V gene, CDR1 is SEHNR and CDR2 is FQNEAQ (reference sequence). The material sequenced was PBMCs or a T cell subset sorted from them (not recorded which). The sequence was obtained from a man in his late teens or twenties who had mild COVID-19 (a few samples of this study predate the infection). Cell type and time point are not known. The chain is built from TRBV7-9 and TRBJ1-6; 7 bases align to TRBD1. The CDR3 reads CASSLTRGGSPLHF. The CDR3 coding sequence is TGTGCCAGCAGCTTAACCAGGGGGGGGTCACCCCTCCACTTT.